The 32 T cell receptor beta chains below all came from one sample that was sequenced in a study of blood T cell repertoires in COVID-19. The data were produced by immunoSEQ multiplex PCR, yet TCRdb's version contains in-frame clones alone and is incomplete. The table has 150,000 to 190,000 clones, 80% to 90% seen once; the top ten hold 15%. The specimen was peripheral blood. The receptors were sampled from a woman in her thirties or forties with acute or convalescent COVID-19.

As to this clone: The junction departs from germline at one end; a sequencing error may be responsible. The chain combines TRBV7-7 with TRBJ2-7; D remains ambiguous. Germline V gives CDR1 SSHAT, CDR2 FNYEAQ (reference sequence). The CDR3 is 13 residues long. CDR3 residues: CASSLEIGYEQYF. In DNA, the CDR3 is TGTGCTAGCAGCTTAGAAATCGGCTACGAGCAGTACTTC.

The chain combines TRBV2 with TRBJ2-1; 8 bases line up with TRBD1. This CDR3 contains 15 residues. V shed 4 bases and J 8 bases; nucleotides not matched to a gene: 10. Germline V gene lookup returns CDR1 SNHLY and CDR2 FYNNEI. CDR3 coding DNA: TGTGCCAGCAGTGCCACACAGGGGGGTAAGGATGAGCAGTTCTTC. Translation gives CASSATQGGKDEQFF. The full variable domain, in which reference TRBV2 and TRBJ2-1 provide the parts outside the CDR3, is EPEVTQTPSHQVTQMGQEVILRCVPISNHLYFYWYRQILGQKVEFLVSFYNNEISEKSEIFDDQFSVERPDGSNFTLKIRSTKLEDSAMYFCASSATQGGKDEQFFGPGTRLTVL.

The chain recombines TRBV5-6 with TRBJ2-1; D remains unclear. There are 11 residues in the CDR3. Germline loops: CDR1 SGHDT, CDR2 YYEEEE. V lost 3 bases and J lost 4, with 2 bases in between. CDR3: CASSSYNEQFF. Here the CDR3 DNA reads TGTGCCAGCAGCTCTTACAATGAGCAGTTCTTC.

The chain links TRBV4-1 to TRBJ1-5; 11 nucleotides line up with TRBD1. This CDR3 has 20 amino acids. Trimming took 1 base from V and 0 from J; bases not matched to a gene: 11. CDR1 and CDR2 from the germline V gene are MGHRA and YSYEKL. As DNA, the CDR3 is TGCGCCAGCAGCCAAGCTCCGGGACAGGGGGGAATTTATAGCAATCAGCCCCAGCATTTT. Residues: CASSQAPGQGGIYSNQPQHF.

Points on this clone: One end of the junction does not line up with germline, which may come from a read error. This chain links TRBV2 with TRBJ1-2, with 7 positions matching TRBD1. The CDR3 loop spans 15 amino acids. Looked up from germline, CDR1 is SNHLY and CDR2 is FYNNEI. This CDR3 reads CAGSILVDRANGYTF. The CDR3 DNA is TGTGCCGGCAGTATTTTAGTAGACAGGGCGAATGGCTACACCTTC.

V and J are TRBV27 and TRBJ2-3, with 7 bases that match TRBD2. Trimming cost V 1 base and J 4 bases; bases outside gene matches: 5. CDR1 is MNHEY and CDR2 is SMNVEV in the germline V gene (reference sequence). The CDR3 loop spans 15 amino acids. DNA of the CDR3: TGTGCCAGCAGTTTATTTGCGGGAGTATCAGATACGCAGTATTTT. Translating gives CASSLFAGVSDTQYF.

The chain combines TRBV30 with TRBJ1-3; D remains unclear. Between the trimmed V and J ends, which lost 3 bases and 0 bases, there was a span of 15 bases. CDR1 is GTSNPN, CDR2 SVGIG, per germline (reference sequence). The CDR3 has 16 amino acids. CDR3 DNA sequence: TGTGCCTGGAGGCCTCGTGGCTCCTTCTCTGGAAACACCATATATTTT. Translated: CAWRPRGSFSGNTIYF.

This clone has ten or more counts. V gene TRBV5-4 combines with J gene TRBJ2-3; perhaps TRBD2 as D (6 bases). Between the trimmed V and J ends, which lost 0 bases and 2 bases, there was a span of 10 bases. The CDR3 totals 15 residues. Germline V gene lookup returns CDR1 SGHNT and CDR2 YYREEE (reference sequence). The chain's CDR3 is CASSLDSGLTDTQYF. The CDR3 DNA follows: TGTGCCAGCAGCTTGGATAGCGGACTCACAGATACGCAGTATTTT.

The CDR3 sequence: CASSYKETQYF. CDR3 coding DNA: TGTGCCAGCAGTTATAAAGAGACCCAGTACTTC. The chain couples TRBV6-6 to TRBJ2-5; D is uncertain. V was clipped by 3 bases and J by 3 bases, with 2 bases between them. CDR1 is MNHNY and CDR2 is SVGAGI in the germline V gene (reference sequence). The CDR3 sequence is 11 residues long.

The chain recombines TRBV12-3 or TRBV12-4 with TRBJ2-7, with 7 nucleotides matching TRBD1. Trimming cost V 6 bases and J 7 bases; bases outside gene matches: 6. This CDR3 has 12 residues. CDR3 sequence: CASRYTGEEQYF. CDR3 nucleotides: TGTGCCAGCAGGTACACAGGGGAAGAGCAGTACTTC.

The rearrangement joins TRBV7-9 to TRBJ1-1, with D tentatively TRBD1 (5 bases). V was cut by 5 bases and J by 5 bases, with 15 bases left in between. CDR1 SEHNR and CDR2 FQNEAQ come from the germline V gene (reference sequence). The CDR3 loop spans 14 amino acids. The CDR3 region is CASSHGQGRTEAFF. CDR3 coding DNA: TGTGCCAGCAGCCACGGCCAGGGAAGGACTGAAGCTTTCTTT.

The V and J genes are TRBV28 and TRBJ1-1; TRBD1 agrees at 7 bases. This CDR3 is built from 14 residues. Germline CDR1 reads MDHEN; CDR2 reads SYDVKM. With 2 bases clipped from V and 1 base from J, the junction kept 1 base outside the gene matches. The CDR3, as DNA: TGTGCCAGCAGTTTAGGGACAGCGAACACTGAAGCTTTCTTT. It translates to CASSLGTANTEAFF. The entire variable domain, with the rest obtained from reference TRBV28 and TRBJ1-1, is as follows: DVKVTQSSRYLVKRTGEKVFLECVQDMDHENMFWYRQDPGLGLRLIYFSYDVKMKEKGDIPEGYSVSREKKERFSLILESASTNQTSMYLCASSLGTANTEAFFGQGTRLTVV.

The rearrangement uses TRBV28 and TRBJ2-2; tentatively, D is TRBD2 (7 bases). V was clipped by 5 bases and J by 5 bases, with 18 bases between them. The CDR3 totals 16 residues. Germline V gene data show CDR1 as MDHEN and CDR2 as SYDVKM. CDR3 DNA: TGTGCCAGCAGTCGGCCGGGGGGCGCGGGAACCGGGGAGCTGTTTTTT. This codes for CASSRPGGAGTGELFF.

The V and J genes are TRBV19 and TRBJ1-4, with 10 bases lining up with TRBD1. The CDR3 extends over 13 amino acids. Trimming removed 10 bases from V and 7 bases from J; junction bases left unmatched: 6. The germline V gene encodes CDR1 LNHDA and CDR2 SQIVND (reference sequence). CDR3 amino acids: CANYGTGAEKLFF. In nucleotides, the CDR3 is TGTGCCAATTATGGGACAGGGGCTGAAAAACTGTTTTTT.

J is TRBJ2-2 and V is TRBV6-5; D is unresolved. Trimming left V 0 bases short and J 3 bases short, with 5 bases between. Germline lookup yields CDR1 MNHEY and CDR2 SVGAGI. This CDR3 has 14 amino acids. This chain's CDR3 is CASSYSPDTGELFF. DNA for the CDR3: TGTGCCAGCAGTTACTCTCCGGACACCGGGGAGCTGTTTTTT.

The chain employs TRBV6-6 and TRBJ2-7; 12 positions match TRBD2. This CDR3 region has 16 residues. V was pared by 5 bases and J by 4 bases, with 9 bases of the junction left unmatched. CDR1 is MNHNY and CDR2 is SVGAGI in the germline V gene (reference sequence). The DNA of the CDR3 is TGTGCCAGCAGTCACCCGGGACTAGCGGGCCTATACGAGCAGTACTTC. Encoded protein: CASSHPGLAGLYEQYF.

The V and J genes are TRBV19 and TRBJ1-5; 8 nucleotides line up with TRBD1. V was clipped by 7 bases and J by 0 bases; unmatched bases: 14. The CDR3 totals 18 residues. In germline, CDR1 is LNHDA, CDR2 SQIVND (reference sequence). The CDR3 DNA reads as TGTGCCAGTACCCCAGGGGCCGGACAGGGTTATAGCAATCAGCCCCAGCATTTT. This translates into CASTPGAGQGYSNQPQHF.

This clone has only one observation. The chain has TRBV19 and TRBJ2-3; tentative D call: TRBD1 (6 bases). Germline CDR1 is LNHDA and CDR2 is SQIVND (reference sequence). V gave up 2 bases and J gave up 2 bases, with 11 bases separating them. This CDR3 is built from 15 residues. The CDR3 protein is CASSILQGITDTQYF. DNA of the CDR3: TGTGCCAGTAGTATACTACAGGGAATCACAGATACGCAGTATTTT.

V and J are TRBV11-3 and TRBJ2-4; the match to TRBD1 covers 7 bases. CDR1 SGHNT and CDR2 YENEEA come from the germline V gene. The CDR3 has 14 amino acids. V shed 5 bases, J shed 7 bases, and the junction held 8 bases outside the gene matches. The CDR3 reads CASSRLGTDNIQYF. CDR3 nucleotides: TGTGCCAGCAGCCGACTTGGGACAGACAACATTCAGTACTTC.

V usage is TRBV5-4 and J usage is TRBJ1-5; D not resolved. The germline gives CDR1 SGHNT, CDR2 YYREEE (reference sequence). The CDR3 is 15 residues long. V lost 1 base and J lost 0, with 8 bases in between. In nucleotides, the CDR3 is TGTGCCAGCAGCTTGTACGGGAATAGCAATCAGCCCCAGCATTTT. Its protein product is CASSLYGNSNQPQHF.

The chain carries TRBV27 and TRBJ2-5; 7 bases are a match to TRBD2. The CDR3 length is 14 residues. Trimming removed 3 bases from V and 7 bases from J; junction bases left unmatched: 8. The germline V gene encodes CDR1 MNHEY and CDR2 SMNVEV (reference sequence). The CDR3 spells CASSFGTERGTQYF. As DNA, the CDR3 is TGTGCCAGCAGTTTTGGTACCGAGCGGGGGACCCAGTACTTC.

CDR3 sequence (DNA): TGTGCCAGCCGTCCACAGGGGGGAGACTACGAGCAGTACTTC. Encoded protein: CASRPQGGDYEQYF. V gene TRBV2 combines with J gene TRBJ2-7; 8 nucleotides line up with TRBD1. CDR3 length: 14 amino acids. Germline lookup yields CDR1 SNHLY and CDR2 FYNNEI. With V trimmed by 8 bases and J by 3 bases, 9 bases remained unmatched.

The chain joins TRBV12-3 or TRBV12-4 to TRBJ2-3, with a possible D match to TRBD2 (6 bases). This CDR3 region has 13 residues. The germline V and J ends were trimmed by 3 bases and 6 bases, with 10 bases remaining between them. The CDR3 DNA is TGTGCCAGCAGTTTCCTCGGGAGCGATACGCAGTATTTT. Its translation: CASSFLGSDTQYF.

This chain connects TRBV6-1 to TRBJ2-5; weak D call: TRBD2 (5 bases). Trimming stripped 3 bases from V and 3 bases from J, with 17 bases between. This CDR3 contains 16 residues. Per germline, CDR1 MNHNS and CDR2 SASEGT. The CDR3 spells CASSEMTGSWKETQYF. CDR3 coding DNA: TGTGCCAGCAGTGAGATGACGGGATCATGGAAAGAGACCCAGTACTTC.

The count of this clone is one. The chain links TRBV5-4 to TRBJ2-3; the match to TRBD2 covers 11 bases. This CDR3 is 16 amino acids long. Germline V gene data show CDR1 as SGHNT and CDR2 as YYREEE (reference sequence). V lost 0 bases to trimming and J lost 1 base; unmatched junction nucleotides: 1. This CDR3 is CASSLVAGGGTDTQYF. CDR3 coding DNA: TGTGCCAGCAGCTTGGTAGCGGGAGGGGGCACAGATACGCAGTATTTT.

CDR3 DNA: TGTGCCTGGAGACTGACTGGAGCCCTGAGGGCTTTCTTT. Its protein product is CAWRLTGALRAFF. The chain links TRBV30 to TRBJ1-1; no clear D gene. Per germline, CDR1 GTSNPN and CDR2 SVGIG (reference sequence). This CDR3 has 13 residues. The V end lost 3 bases, the J end lost 11 bases, and 19 bases lay between the germline ends.

CDR3 in DNA: TGCAGCGTTGAGGGAGGCCTAGCCAAAAACATTCAGTACTTC. Amino acids: CSVEGGLAKNIQYF. This chain uses TRBV29-1 with TRBJ2-4, with D possibly being TRBD2 (6 bases). Germline V gene lookup returns CDR1 SQVTM and CDR2 ANQGSEA. Trimming took off 3 bases at V and 0 bases at J, with 9 bases between the two ends. The CDR3 contains 14 residues.

The chain joins TRBV10-1 to TRBJ2-3; tentatively, D is TRBD2 (6 bases). CDR3 length equals 15 residues. The V gene's germline CDR1 is WNHNN and CDR2 SYGVQD (reference sequence). The germline V and J ends were trimmed by 8 bases and 2 bases, with 17 bases remaining between them. CDR3 sequence: CASPIRRGYTDTQYF. CDR3 bases: TGCGCCAGCCCGATAAGGCGGGGCTACACAGATACGCAGTATTTT.

Here the CDR3 DNA reads TGTGCCAGCAGTCGACGCTACGAGCAGTACTTC. Protein product: CASSRRYEQYF. The chain is built from TRBV7-8 and TRBJ2-7; no clear D gene. CDR3 length equals 11 residues. Germline CDR1 is SGHVS and CDR2 is FQNEAQ. Trimming stripped 6 bases from V and 3 bases from J, with 6 bases between.

V gene TRBV6-1 combines with J gene TRBJ2-1, with TRBD2 identical over 8 bases. The CDR3 is 16 amino acids. Trimming took 2 bases from V and 2 from J; bases not matched to a gene: 5. Per germline, CDR1 MNHNS and CDR2 SASEGT. In DNA, the CDR3 is TGTGCCAGCAGTGAAACCGGGACTAGTCCCTACAATGAGCAGTTCTTC. Its translation is CASSETGTSPYNEQFF.

CDR3 DNA sequence: TGCAGCGTTACAACAACAACCGTGGAACTGTTTTTT. Encoded protein: CSVTTTTVELFF. The chain couples TRBV29-1 to TRBJ1-4; D not resolved. CDR1 is SQVTM and CDR2 is ANQGSEA in the germline V gene. V was clipped by 5 bases and J by 12 bases, with 16 bases between them. The CDR3 covers 12 residues.

The chain couples TRBV5-4 to TRBJ1-2; TRBD1 matches at 7 bases. This CDR3 region has 15 residues. Germline CDR1 reads SGHNT; CDR2 reads YYREEE (reference sequence). The V segment lost 4 bases and the J segment 0 bases; nucleotides outside the gene matches: 6. CDR3 DNA sequence: TGTGCCAGCAGCCTGGGACAGACCTCTAACTATGGCTACACCTTC. It yields the protein CASSLGQTSNYGYTF.